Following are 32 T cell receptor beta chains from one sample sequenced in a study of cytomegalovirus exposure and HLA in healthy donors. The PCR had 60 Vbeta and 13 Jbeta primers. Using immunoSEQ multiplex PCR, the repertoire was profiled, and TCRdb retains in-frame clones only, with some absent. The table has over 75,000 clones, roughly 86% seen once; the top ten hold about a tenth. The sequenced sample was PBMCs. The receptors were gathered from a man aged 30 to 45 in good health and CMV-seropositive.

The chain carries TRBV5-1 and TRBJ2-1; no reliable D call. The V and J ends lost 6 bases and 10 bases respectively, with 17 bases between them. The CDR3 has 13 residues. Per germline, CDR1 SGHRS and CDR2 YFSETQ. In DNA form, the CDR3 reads TGCGCCAGCACATTTCCACTCTCTAAGGAGCAGTTCTTC. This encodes CASTFPLSKEQFF.

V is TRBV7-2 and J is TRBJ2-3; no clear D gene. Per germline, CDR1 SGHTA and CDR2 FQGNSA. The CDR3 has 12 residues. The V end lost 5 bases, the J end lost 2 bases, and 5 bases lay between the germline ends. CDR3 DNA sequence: TGTGCCAGCAGCCCCAACACAGATACGCAGTATTTT. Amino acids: CASSPNTDTQYF.

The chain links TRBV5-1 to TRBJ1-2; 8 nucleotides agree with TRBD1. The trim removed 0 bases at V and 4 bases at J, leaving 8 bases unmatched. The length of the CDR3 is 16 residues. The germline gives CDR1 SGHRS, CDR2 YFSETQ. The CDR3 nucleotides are TGCGCCAGCAGCTTGGGAGGACAGGGCGGTAGCTATGGCTACACCTTC. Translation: CASSLGGQGGSYGYTF.

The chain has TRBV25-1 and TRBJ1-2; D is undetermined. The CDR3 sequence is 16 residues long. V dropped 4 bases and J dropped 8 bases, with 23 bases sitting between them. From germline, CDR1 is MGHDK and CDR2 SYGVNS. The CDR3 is CASSVLTPPGVEGYTF. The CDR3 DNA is TGTGCCAGCAGTGTACTAACCCCCCCCGGGGTGGAGGGCTACACCTTC.

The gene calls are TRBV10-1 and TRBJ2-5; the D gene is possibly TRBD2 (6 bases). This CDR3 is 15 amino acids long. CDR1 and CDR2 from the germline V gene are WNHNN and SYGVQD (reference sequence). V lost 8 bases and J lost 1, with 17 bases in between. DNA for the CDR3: TGCGCCAGCTCCAAAGTCGGCGGGATCCAAGAGACCCAGTACTTC. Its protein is CASSKVGGIQETQYF.

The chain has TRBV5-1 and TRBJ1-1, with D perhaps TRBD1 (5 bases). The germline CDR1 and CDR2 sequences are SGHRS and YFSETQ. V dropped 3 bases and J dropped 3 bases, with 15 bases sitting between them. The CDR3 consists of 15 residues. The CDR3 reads CASSWEGAGDTEAFF. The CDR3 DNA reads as TGCGCCAGCAGCTGGGAGGGAGCGGGGGACACTGAAGCTTTCTTT.

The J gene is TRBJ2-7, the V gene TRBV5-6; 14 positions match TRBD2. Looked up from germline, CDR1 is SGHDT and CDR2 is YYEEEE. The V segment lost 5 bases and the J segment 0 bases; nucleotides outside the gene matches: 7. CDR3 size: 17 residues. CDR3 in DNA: TGTGCCAGCAGAAAAGGACTAGCGGGGGGAAGCTCCTACGAGCAGTACTTC. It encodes CASRKGLAGGSSYEQYF.

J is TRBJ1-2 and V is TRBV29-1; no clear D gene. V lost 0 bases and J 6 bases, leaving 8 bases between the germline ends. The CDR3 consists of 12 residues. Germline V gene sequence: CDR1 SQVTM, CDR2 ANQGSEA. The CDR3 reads CSVEDRGDGYTF. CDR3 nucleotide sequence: TGCAGCGTTGAAGATCGCGGGGATGGCTACACCTTC.

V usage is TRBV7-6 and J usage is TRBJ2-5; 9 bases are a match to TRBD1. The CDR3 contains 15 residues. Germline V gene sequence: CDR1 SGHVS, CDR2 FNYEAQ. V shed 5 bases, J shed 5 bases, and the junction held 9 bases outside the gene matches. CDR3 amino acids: CASSPQGQGVETQYF. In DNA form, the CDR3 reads TGTGCCAGCAGCCCACAGGGACAGGGCGTTGAGACCCAGTACTTC.

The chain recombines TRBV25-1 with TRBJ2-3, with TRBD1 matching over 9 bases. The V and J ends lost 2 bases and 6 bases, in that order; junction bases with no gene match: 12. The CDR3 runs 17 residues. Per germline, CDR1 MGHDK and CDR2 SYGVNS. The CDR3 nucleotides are TGTGCCAGCAGTGAAAAGGATTGGACAGGGGTAGTGGATACGCAGTATTTT. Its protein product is CASSEKDWTGVVDTQYF. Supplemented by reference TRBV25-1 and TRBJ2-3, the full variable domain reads EADIYQTPRYLVIGTGKKITLECSQTMGHDKMYWYQQDPGMELHLIHYSYGVNSTEKGDLSSESTVSRIRTEHFPLTLESARPSHTSQYLCASSEKDWTGVVDTQYFGPGTRLTVL.

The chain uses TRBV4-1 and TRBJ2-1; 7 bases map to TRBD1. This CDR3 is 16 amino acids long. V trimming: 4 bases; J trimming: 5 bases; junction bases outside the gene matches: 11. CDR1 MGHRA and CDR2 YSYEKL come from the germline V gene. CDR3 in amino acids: CASSLLPRQGDNEQFF. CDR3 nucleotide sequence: TGCGCCAGCAGCCTCCTCCCGAGACAGGGTGACAATGAGCAGTTCTTC.

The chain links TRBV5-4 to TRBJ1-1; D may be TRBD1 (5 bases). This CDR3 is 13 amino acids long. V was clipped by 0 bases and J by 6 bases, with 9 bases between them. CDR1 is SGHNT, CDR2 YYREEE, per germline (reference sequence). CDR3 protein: CASSLGAGAEAFF. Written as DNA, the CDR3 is TGTGCCAGCAGCTTGGGTGCGGGGGCTGAAGCTTTCTTT.

DNA for the CDR3: TGTGCCAGCAGCTTGGCGGAGGGTGGCACCTACGAGCAGTACTTC. Protein product: CASSLAEGGTYEQYF. The chain employs TRBV5-4 and TRBJ2-7, with D possibly TRBD2 on 6 matching bases. Germline CDR1 is SGHNT and CDR2 is YYREEE (reference sequence). Between the trimmed V and J ends, which lost 0 bases and 2 bases, there was a span of 12 bases. The CDR3 length is 15 residues.

In DNA form, the CDR3 reads TGTGCCATCAGTGGAACAGGGAACGAGCAGTACTTC. It encodes CAISGTGNEQYF. The chain combines TRBV10-3 with TRBJ2-7, with D perhaps matching TRBD1 (6 bases). V was cut by 4 bases and J by 5 bases, with 9 bases left in between. The CDR3 has 12 residues. Germline lookup yields CDR1 ENHRY and CDR2 SYGVKD.

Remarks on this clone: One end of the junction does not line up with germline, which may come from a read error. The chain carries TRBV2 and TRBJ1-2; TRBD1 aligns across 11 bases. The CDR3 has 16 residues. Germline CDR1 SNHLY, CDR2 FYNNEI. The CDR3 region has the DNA TGTGCCAGCGAAGGGACAGGGGGACAGACTAACTATGGCTACAACTTC. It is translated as CASEGTGGQTNYGYNF.

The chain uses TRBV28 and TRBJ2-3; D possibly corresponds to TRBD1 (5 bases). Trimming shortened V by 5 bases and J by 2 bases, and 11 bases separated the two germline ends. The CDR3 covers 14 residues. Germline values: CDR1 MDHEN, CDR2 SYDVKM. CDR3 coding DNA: TGTGCCAGCAGTGTAGGGGCAGTCACAGATACGCAGTATTTT. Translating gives CASSVGAVTDTQYF.

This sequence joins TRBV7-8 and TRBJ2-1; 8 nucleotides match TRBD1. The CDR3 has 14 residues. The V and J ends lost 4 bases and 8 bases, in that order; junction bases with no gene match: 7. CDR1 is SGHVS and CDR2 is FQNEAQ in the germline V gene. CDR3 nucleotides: TGTGCCAGCAGCTCAGGGGGCGCTTCCCATGAGCAGTTCTTC. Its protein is CASSSGGASHEQFF.

CDR3 protein: CASSKQGALSGNTIYF. CDR3 DNA: TGTGCCAGCAGTAAACAGGGGGCCCTCTCTGGAAACACCATATATTTT. This chain uses TRBV27 with TRBJ1-3; 9 bases agree with TRBD1. The CDR3 extends over 16 amino acids. Germline CDR1 MNHEY, CDR2 SMNVEV (reference sequence). V trimming: 5 bases; J trimming: 0 bases; junction bases outside the gene matches: 5.

CDR3 nucleotide sequence: TGTGCCAGCAGCAACGCGGTGGATACGCAGTATTTT. Residues: CASSNAVDTQYF. The chain combines TRBV9 with TRBJ2-3; D unclear. CDR1 SGDLS and CDR2 YYNGEE come from the germline V gene. CDR3 length: 12 amino acids. Trimming shortened V by 4 bases and J by 6 bases, and 9 bases separated the two germline ends.

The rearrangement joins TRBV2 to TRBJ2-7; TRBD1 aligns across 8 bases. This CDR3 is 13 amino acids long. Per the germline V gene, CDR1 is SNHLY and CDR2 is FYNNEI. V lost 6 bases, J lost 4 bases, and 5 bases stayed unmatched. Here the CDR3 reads CASRWTGPYEQYF. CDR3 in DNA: TGTGCCAGCAGGTGGACAGGGCCGTACGAGCAGTACTTC.

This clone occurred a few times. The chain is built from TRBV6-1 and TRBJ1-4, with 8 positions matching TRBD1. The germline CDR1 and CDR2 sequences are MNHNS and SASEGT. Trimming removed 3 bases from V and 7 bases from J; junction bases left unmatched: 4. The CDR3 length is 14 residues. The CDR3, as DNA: TGTGCCAGCAGTGACGGCAGGGGGCGTGAAAAACTGTTTTTT. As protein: CASSDGRGREKLFF.

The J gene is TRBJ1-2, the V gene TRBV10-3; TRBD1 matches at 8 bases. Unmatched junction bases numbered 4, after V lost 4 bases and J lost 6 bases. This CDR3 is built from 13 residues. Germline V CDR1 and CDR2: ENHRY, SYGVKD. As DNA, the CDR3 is TGTGCCATCAGTGTTCAGGGGGCGGATGGCTACACCTTC. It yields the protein CAISVQGADGYTF.

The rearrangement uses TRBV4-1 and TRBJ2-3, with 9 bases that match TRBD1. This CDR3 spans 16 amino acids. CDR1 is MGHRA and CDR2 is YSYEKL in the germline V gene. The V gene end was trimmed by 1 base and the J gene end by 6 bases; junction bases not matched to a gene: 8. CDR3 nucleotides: TGCGCCAGCAGCCAAGCTGTGACAGGGGGTGTGGATACGCAGTATTTT. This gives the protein CASSQAVTGGVDTQYF.

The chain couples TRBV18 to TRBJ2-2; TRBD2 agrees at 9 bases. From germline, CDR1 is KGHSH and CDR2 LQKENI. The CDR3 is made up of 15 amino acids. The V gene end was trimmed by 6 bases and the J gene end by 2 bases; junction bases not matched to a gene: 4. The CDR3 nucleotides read TGTGCCAGCTCCCCGACTAGCGGCAACACCGGGGAGCTGTTTTTT. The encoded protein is CASSPTSGNTGELFF. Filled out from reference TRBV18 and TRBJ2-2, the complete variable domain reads NAGVMQNPRHLVRRRGQEARLRCSPMKGHSHVYWYRQLPEEGLKFMVYLQKENIIDESGMPKERFSAEFPKEGPSILRIQQVVRGDSAAYFCASSPTSGNTGELFFGEGSRLTVL.

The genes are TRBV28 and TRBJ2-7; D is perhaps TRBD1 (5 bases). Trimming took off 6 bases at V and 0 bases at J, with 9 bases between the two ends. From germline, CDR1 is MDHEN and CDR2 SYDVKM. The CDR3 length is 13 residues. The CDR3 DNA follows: TGTGCCAGCAGCGTGGGGCCCTCCTACGAGCAGTACTTC. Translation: CASSVGPSYEQYF.

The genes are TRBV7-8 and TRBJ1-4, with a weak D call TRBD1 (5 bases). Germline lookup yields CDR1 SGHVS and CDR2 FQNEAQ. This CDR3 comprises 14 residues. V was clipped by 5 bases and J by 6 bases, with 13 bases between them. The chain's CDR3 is CASSHAGEDEKLFF. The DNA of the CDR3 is TGTGCCAGCAGCCACGCGGGGGAGGATGAAAAACTGTTTTTT.

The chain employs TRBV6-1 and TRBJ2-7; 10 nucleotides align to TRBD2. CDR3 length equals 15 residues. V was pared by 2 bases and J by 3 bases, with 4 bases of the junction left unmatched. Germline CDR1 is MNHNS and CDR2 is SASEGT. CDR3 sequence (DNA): TGTGCCAGCAGTGAACAGCCTAGCGGGAGCTACGAGCAGTACTTC. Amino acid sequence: CASSEQPSGSYEQYF.

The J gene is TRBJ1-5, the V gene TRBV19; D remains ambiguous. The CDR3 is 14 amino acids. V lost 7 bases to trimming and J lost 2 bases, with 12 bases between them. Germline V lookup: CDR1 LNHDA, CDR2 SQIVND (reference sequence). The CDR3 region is CASTQREGNQPQHF. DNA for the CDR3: TGTGCCAGTACTCAGAGGGAGGGCAATCAGCCCCAGCATTTT.

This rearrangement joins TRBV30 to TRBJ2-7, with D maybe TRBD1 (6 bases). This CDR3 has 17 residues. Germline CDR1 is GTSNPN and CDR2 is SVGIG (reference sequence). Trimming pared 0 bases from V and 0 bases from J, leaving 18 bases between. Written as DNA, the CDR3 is TGTGCCTGGAGTGTACTTGGGGGCCCCTTTAGCTCCTACGAGCAGTACTTC. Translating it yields CAWSVLGGPFSSYEQYF.

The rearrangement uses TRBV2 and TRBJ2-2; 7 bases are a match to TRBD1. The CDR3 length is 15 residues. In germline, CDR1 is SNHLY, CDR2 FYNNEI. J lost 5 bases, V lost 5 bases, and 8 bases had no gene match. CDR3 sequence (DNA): TGTGCCAGCAGTAGACAGGGTTTGAGGACCGGGGAGCTGTTTTTT. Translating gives CASSRQGLRTGELFF.

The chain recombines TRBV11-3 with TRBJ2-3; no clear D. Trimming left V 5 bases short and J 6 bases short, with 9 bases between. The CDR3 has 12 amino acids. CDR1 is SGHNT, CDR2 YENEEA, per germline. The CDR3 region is CASSDGADTQYF. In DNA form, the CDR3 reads TGTGCCAGCAGCGACGGAGCGGATACGCAGTATTTT. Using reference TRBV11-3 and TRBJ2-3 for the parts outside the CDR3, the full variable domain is EAGVVQSPRYKIIEKKQPVAFWCNPISGHNTLYWYLQNLGQGPELLIRYENEEAVDDSQLPKDRFSAERLKGVDSTLKIQPAELGDSAVYLCASSDGADTQYFGPGTRLTVL.

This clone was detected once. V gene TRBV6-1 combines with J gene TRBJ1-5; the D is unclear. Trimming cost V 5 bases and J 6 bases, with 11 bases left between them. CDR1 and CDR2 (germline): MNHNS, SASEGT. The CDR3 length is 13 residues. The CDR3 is CASSRRVGQPQHF. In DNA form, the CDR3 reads TGTGCCAGCAGTCGGAGGGTAGGTCAGCCCCAGCATTTT.